These T cell receptor beta chains were read from a single sample in a study of T-cell memory formation after mild COVID-19. TCRdb re-analysed the 5' RACE reads in MiXCR, keeping a single row per CDR3 protein. The sample yields about 560,000 distinct CDR3 sequences, around 16% seen once. What was sequenced was PBMCs or a T cell subset sorted from them (not recorded which). The source is an adult woman who had mild COVID-19 (a few samples of this study predate the infection). Cell type and time point are not known. Each CDR3 is given with its conserved first and last residue. D genes are given only for firm matches. Clone size is stated in some rows and not others, as once, few, many or a class when expanded.

>TRBV4-3|-|TRBJ1-2|-
TGCGTCAGCAGCCAAGATGTGGGGTCCTACTATGGCTACACCTTC
CVSSQDVGSYYGYTF
>TRBV10-3|few|TRBJ2-7|-
TGTGCCATCAGCGGGGACAAGTCCCACAACTACGAGCAGTACTTC
CAISGDKSHNYEQYF
>TRBV27|-|TRBJ2-7|TRBD1
TGTGCCAGCAAACGGGACAGGGGTTACGAGCAGTACTTC
CASKRDRGYEQYF
>TRBV4-1|few|TRBJ1-2|-
TGCGCCAGCAGCCTGGCGGTTGAGGGATATAACTATGGCTACACCTTC
CASSLAVEGYNYGYTF
>TRBV3-1|-|TRBJ2-7|-
TGTGCCAGCAGCCAAGATGGGGGGCTGGGGGAGCAGTACTTC
CASSQDGGLGEQYF
>TRBV3-1|few|TRBJ2-1|-
TGTGCCAGTGGTCTTTCACCGGGGCCTGGGGATGAGCAGTTCTTC
CASGLSPGPGDEQFF
>TRBV4-2|-|TRBJ1-1|-
TGTGCCAGCAGCCAAGATCACTTCATGAACACTGAAGCTTTCTTT
CASSQDHFMNTEAFF
>TRBV5-1|-|TRBJ2-5|-
TGCGCCAGCAGCTTGGCCTCGCGGGGTAGGCAAGAGACCCAGTACTTC
CASSLASRGRQETQYF
>TRBV5-1|-|TRBJ2-7|TRBD2
TGCGCCAGCAGCTTGGGTGCGGGGGAAGGCGAGCAGTACTTC
CASSLGAGEGEQYF
>TRBV30|few|TRBJ1-6|TRBD1
TGTGCCTGGAGTACCGGGACAGGGAATTCACCCCTCCACTTT
CAWSTGTGNSPLHF
>TRBV24-1|few|TRBJ2-5|-
TGTGCCACCAGTGATAACGGGGGAGTCGAGACCCAGTACTTC
CATSDNGGVETQYF
>TRBV14|-|TRBJ2-3|TRBD2
TGTGCCAGCAGCCAACGGGAGGCAGATACGCAGTATTTT
CASSQREADTQYF
>TRBV12-3/TRBV12-4|many|TRBJ2-7|-
TGTGCCAGCAGTTTAGGTGGGAGAACCTACGAGCAGTACTTC
CASSLGGRTYEQYF
>TRBV7-2|-|TRBJ2-6|TRBD1
TGTGCCAGCAGCTTTTACAGGGGAGCGGCCTCTGGGGCCAACGTCCTGACTTTC
CASSFYRGAASGANVLTF
>TRBV4-1|few|TRBJ1-6|-
TGCGCCAGCAACGAGGGACTCTCCTCCTATAATTCACCCCTCCACTTT
CASNEGLSSYNSPLHF
>TRBV5-1|few|TRBJ2-1|-
TGCGCCAGCAGCTTGGCCGCCGGGAAAGAGCAGTTCTTC
CASSLAAGKEQFF
>TRBV7-2|-|TRBJ2-3|-
TGTGCCAGCAGCTTAGGGCCGGGACTTTCAGATACGCAGTATTTT
CASSLGPGLSDTQYF
>TRBV7-9|few|TRBJ2-7|TRBD1
TGTGCCAGCAGCACCCAGGGGGCGGGCGAGCAGTACTTC
CASSTQGAGEQYF
>TRBV7-8|-|TRBJ2-3|-
TGTGCCAGCAGCTTAGGGCACAGGGTTTCTGCCCAAACGAGCACAGATACGCAGTATTTT
CASSLGHRVSAQTSTDTQYF
>TRBV5-1|many|TRBJ2-1|-
TGCGCCAGCAGCTTGGAACACCTCTACAATGAGCAGTTCTTC
CASSLEHLYNEQFF
>TRBV12-3/TRBV12-4|few|TRBJ1-5|TRBD1
TGTGCCAGCAGTCTGCCCGGGACAGGGCAAGGGCAGCCCCAGCATTTT
CASSLPGTGQGQPQHF
>TRBV19|few|TRBJ2-1|-
TGTGCCAGTAGTCCGCGTCTAGGGGGCTCCTACAATGAGCAGTTCTTC
CASSPRLGGSYNEQFF
>TRBV12-3/TRBV12-4|-|TRBJ2-6|-
TGTGCCAGTGCTGGAGGGGCAACTGGGGCCAACGTCCTGACTTTC
CASAGGATGANVLTF
>TRBV27|few|TRBJ2-1|TRBD2
TGTGCCAGCGGTGAGGGAGGGACTAGCGGGATATATGAGCAGTTCTTC
CASGEGGTSGIYEQFF
>TRBV29-1|few|TRBJ2-5|-
TGCAGCGTTGAGATTAGCGGTACGGAGGAGACCCAGTACTTC
CSVEISGTEETQYF
>TRBV4-1|few|TRBJ2-1|-
TGCGCCAGCAGCCAAGAGGTGGAGACGGGGGCCGAGCAGTTCTTC
CASSQEVETGAEQFF
>TRBV9|-|TRBJ2-7|-
TGTGCCAGCAGCGTAGGACGGGAGCAGTACTTC
CASSVGREQYF
>TRBV18|-|TRBJ2-1|-
TGTGCCAGCTCACCACTACAGGGACCCAATGAGCAGTTCTTC
CASSPLQGPNEQFF
>TRBV7-9|-|TRBJ1-2|TRBD1
TGTGCCAGCAGCCCAAGCATGCAAGACAGGGACTATGGCTACACCTTC
CASSPSMQDRDYGYTF
>TRBV5-1|many|TRBJ2-7|TRBD1
TGCGCCAGCAGCTTGGGGCAGGGGGACTCCTACGAGCAGTACTTC
CASSLGQGDSYEQYF
>TRBV27|-|TRBJ2-1|TRBD2
TGTGCCAGCAGTATAACTAGCGGGAGGTCAAATGAGCAGTTCTTC
CASSITSGRSNEQFF
>TRBV6-5|few|TRBJ2-1|-
TGTGCCAGCAGTTACTCAGGAGGGAGCTCCTACAATGAGCAGTTCTTC
CASSYSGGSSYNEQFF
>TRBV20-1|-|TRBJ1-1|TRBD1
TGCAGTGCTAGATGGACAGGCCTGAACACTGAAGCTTTCTTT
CSARWTGLNTEAFF
>TRBV12-3/TRBV12-4|-|TRBJ1-2|-
TGTGCCAGCAGTCCAAGAGGGGCGCGGGGCTATGGCTACACCTTC
CASSPRGARGYGYTF
>TRBV18|-|TRBJ1-5|-
TGTGCCAGCTCACCAATGACGGGGGGCCTAAATCAGCCCCAGCATTTT
CASSPMTGGLNQPQHF
>TRBV5-6|-|TRBJ2-7|-
TGTGCCAGCAGCTTGTGGATGGGCAGGGCAACCTCCTACGAGCAGTACTTC
CASSLWMGRATSYEQYF
>TRBV15|-|TRBJ1-1|-
TGTGCCACCAGCAGCTTGTGGGTGGTTGGGAACACTGAAGCTTTCTTT
CATSSLWVVGNTEAFF
>TRBV24-1|-|TRBJ1-6|-
TGTGCCACCAGTGATTTGGGGCGGCATTATAATTCACCCCTCCACTTT
CATSDLGRHYNSPLHF
>TRBV23-1|-|TRBJ1-1|-
TGCGCCAGCGGGGACATGAACACTGAAGCTTTCTTT
CASGDMNTEAFF
>TRBV12-3/TRBV12-4|-|TRBJ2-3|TRBD1
TGTGCCAGCAGTACAGGGGGAACATCCACAGATACGCAGTATTTT
CASSTGGTSTDTQYF
>TRBV10-3|-|TRBJ2-3|TRBD2
TGTGCCATCAGTCTCCCTCCGGGACTAGCGGGAGGGCCAATCGGGACAGATACGCAGTATTTT
CAISLPPGLAGGPIGTDTQYF
>TRBV29-1|once|TRBJ2-1|-
TGCAGCGCCCGAAGGGTCGGAAGCTCCTACAATGAGCAGTTCTTC
CSARRVGSSYNEQFF
>TRBV29-1|-|TRBJ2-1|TRBD1
TGCAGCGTTCCCCGGGACAGCTCCTACAATGAGCAGTTCTTC
CSVPRDSSYNEQFF
>TRBV30|-|TRBJ2-7|-
TGTGCCTGGCAGACGAAGGGGAGCTCCTACGAGCAGTACTTC
CAWQTKGSSYEQYF
>TRBV20-1|-|TRBJ2-7|-
TGCAGTGCTAGAGATCAAGTGGCCGAGCAGTACTTC
CSARDQVAEQYF
>TRBV29-1|few|TRBJ1-1|TRBD1
TGCAGCGTTTGGACAGGGGGCACTGAAGCTTTCTTT
CSVWTGGTEAFF
>TRBV12-3/TRBV12-4|few|TRBJ1-2|-
TGTGCCAGCAGTCCCGCCGGGGTCTATGGCTACACCTTC
CASSPAGVYGYTF
>TRBV7-9|-|TRBJ1-2|TRBD1
TGTGCCAGCAGCACGGGACAGGGGGCGGATGGCTACACCTTC
CASSTGQGADGYTF
>TRBV7-2|-|TRBJ2-1|TRBD2
TGTGCCAGCAGCCAAATGACTAGCGGGAGGGCCGGGGGTGAGCAGTTCTTC
CASSQMTSGRAGGEQFF